The next 18 T cell receptor beta chains were all read from a single sample in a study of blood T cell repertoires in COVID-19 (dated by TCRdb to 2018 to 2021). Libraries were built with the immunoSEQ multiplex PCR assay. TCRdb took this table from immuneACCESS and kept in-frame rearrangements with V and J called. Such tables lack part of the clones; where checked against another copy, unresolved V genes explain under half of the gap, and the rest is unexplained. The sample table holds about 67,000 clones, of which over 70% were seen once. The top ten hold around 5.3% of the sample. Material for sequencing was peripheral blood. These receptors all come from a man aged 50-60 years with active COVID-19.

The chain uses TRBV5-1 and TRBJ1-1, with a possible D match to TRBD1 (6 bases). Trimming shortened V by 4 bases and J by 0 bases, and 10 bases separated the two germline ends. CDR1 SGHRS and CDR2 YFSETQ come from the germline V gene. The CDR3 has 14 amino acids. The CDR3 loop reads CASSAGTLNTEAFF. DNA for the CDR3: TGCGCCAGCAGCGCCGGGACACTGAACACTGAAGCTTTCTTT.

The chain carries TRBV6-5 and TRBJ2-1, with D unresolved. V shed 7 bases and J shed 0 bases, with 4 bases lying between them. The CDR3 is made up of 12 amino acids. Germline values: CDR1 MNHEY, CDR2 SVGAGI. The DNA for the CDR3 is TGTGCCAGCACCAGCTCCTACAATGAGCAGTTCTTC. It translates to CASTSSYNEQFF.

V gene TRBV15 combines with J gene TRBJ1-5; 8 nucleotides line up with TRBD1. Losses at the gene ends were 1 base for V and 0 bases for J; bases not matched to a gene: 5. CDR3 size: 17 residues. The V gene's germline CDR1 is LNHNV and CDR2 YYDKDF (reference sequence). The CDR3: CATSRGDRFYSNQPQHF. The DNA for the CDR3 is TGTGCCACCAGCAGAGGGGACAGGTTTTATAGCAATCAGCCCCAGCATTTT.

This chain connects TRBV28 to TRBJ2-7; maybe TRBD2 (6 bases). V was pared by 5 bases and J by 9 bases, with 23 bases between. The CDR3 covers 15 residues. The V gene's germline CDR1 is MDHEN and CDR2 SYDVKM. The CDR3 region has the DNA TGTGCCAGCAGTACTCCCGCGGGACGGAGCCCGGGGCAGTACTTC. Translation gives CASSTPAGRSPGQYF.

This chain links TRBV7-9 with TRBJ1-2, with a weak D call TRBD1 (5 bases). There are 12 residues in the CDR3. Germline CDR1 reads SEHNR; CDR2 reads FQNEAQ (reference sequence). The V end was cut by 6 bases, the J end by 8 bases, with 13 bases between. CDR3 DNA: TGTGCCAGCAGTTTCGGGGGGGACGGCTACACCTTC. Translated, it gives CASSFGGDGYTF.

This clone was observed once. The J gene is TRBJ1-1, the V gene TRBV5-1, with TRBD1 identical over 7 bases. J was trimmed by 7 bases and V by 2 bases; bases with no gene match: 5. Germline V gives CDR1 SGHRS, CDR2 YFSETQ. This CDR3 has 13 amino acids. The CDR3 DNA sequence: TGCGCCAGCAGCTTTAAGGGGGACAGTGAAGCTTTCTTT. Translating it yields CASSFKGDSEAFF.

The chain couples TRBV5-4 to TRBJ2-1, with a possible D match to TRBD2 (5 bases). There are 12 residues in the CDR3. The germline V and J ends were trimmed by 1 base and 12 bases, with 11 bases remaining between them. Germline V lookup: CDR1 SGHNT, CDR2 YYREEE (reference sequence). The CDR3: CASSLRAGMQFF. In DNA, the CDR3 is TGTGCCAGCAGCTTGAGGGCGGGTATGCAGTTCTTC. Using reference TRBV5-4 and TRBJ2-1 for the parts outside the CDR3, the full variable domain is ETGVTQSPTHLIKTRGQQVTLRCSSQSGHNTVSWYQQALGQGPQFIFQYYREEENGRGNFPPRFSGLQFPNYSSELNVNALELDDSALYLCASSLRAGMQFFGPGTRLTVL.

This clone was seen a single time. J is TRBJ2-2 and V is TRBV2; 9 nucleotides match TRBD2. CDR3 length: 16 residues. In germline, CDR1 is SNHLY, CDR2 FYNNEI. J lost 1 base, V lost 6 bases, and 6 bases had no gene match. CDR3 in DNA: TGTGCCAGCAGGGCCGGGACTAGCCAGAACACCGGGGAGCTGTTTTTT. This sequence encodes CASRAGTSQNTGELFF.

This chain uses TRBV18 with TRBJ2-1; the D gene is possibly TRBD1 (5 bases). V lost 1 base and J 2 bases, leaving 9 bases between the germline ends. Per the germline V gene, CDR1 is KGHSH and CDR2 is LQKENI. The CDR3 extends over 15 amino acids. The CDR3 region is CASSPLDSTYNEQFF. The CDR3 nucleotides read TGTGCCAGCTCACCACTCGACAGCACCTACAATGAGCAGTTCTTC.

The chain joins TRBV7-6 to TRBJ2-1, with D perhaps TRBD2 (6 bases). This CDR3 spans 15 amino acids. Germline assignment: CDR1 SGHVS and CDR2 FNYEAQ. The V end was cut by 5 bases, the J end by 1 base, with 12 bases between. DNA for the CDR3: TGTGCCAGCAGCCCCGAGGCGGGGTCCTACAATGAGCAGTTCTTC. Its protein is CASSPEAGSYNEQFF.

J is TRBJ1-6 and V is TRBV11-2, with D unresolved. The germline V and J ends were trimmed by 4 bases and 6 bases, with 13 bases remaining between them. Per the germline V gene, CDR1 is SGHAT and CDR2 is FQNNGV. CDR3 size: 15 residues. The DNA of the CDR3 is TGTGCCAGCAGCTCCCTGGAGGGTGCTAATTCACCCCTCCACTTT. Protein: CASSSLEGANSPLHF. The complete variable domain, with remaining parts taken from reference TRBV11-2 and TRBJ1-6, reads EAGVAQSPRYKIIEKRQSVAFWCNPISGHATLYWYQQILGQGPKLLIQFQNNGVVDDSQLPKDRFSAERLKGVDSTLKIQPAKLEDSAVYLCASSSLEGANSPLHFGNGTRLTVT.

CDR3 bases: TGTGCCAGCAGCCCCCGAGGTCTAGATACGCAGTATTTT. As protein: CASSPRGLDTQYF. The chain is built from TRBV6-4 and TRBJ2-3; D call uncertain. In germline, CDR1 is MRHNA, CDR2 SNTAGT. The CDR3 runs 13 residues. Trimming removed 6 bases at V and 5 bases at J, with 12 bases between.

This chain links TRBV24-1 with TRBJ2-1; 7 bases agree with TRBD1. Germline CDR1 reads KGHDR; CDR2 reads SFDVKD. V dropped 4 bases and J dropped 5; count of bases not matched to a gene: 10. This CDR3 is 16 amino acids long. The CDR3 sequence: CATSDLGRDRDNEQFF. As DNA, the CDR3 is TGTGCCACCAGTGACCTGGGTCGGGACAGAGACAATGAGCAGTTCTTC.

This CDR3 is CASSESRAQPQHF. In nucleotides, the CDR3 is TGCGCCAGCAGTGAGTCGAGAGCTCAGCCCCAGCATTTT. The rearrangement joins TRBV10-2 to TRBJ1-5; no firm D call. The CDR3 is 13 residues long. Trimming took off 0 bases at V and 6 bases at J, with 6 bases between the two ends. The V gene's germline CDR1 is WSHSY and CDR2 SAAADI.

This clone is a singleton in its sample. The chain employs TRBV9 and TRBJ1-1; no definite D call. Trimming cost V 4 bases and J 2 bases, with 12 bases left between them. The CDR3 loop spans 14 amino acids. Germline CDR1 SGDLS, CDR2 YYNGEE. As DNA, the CDR3 is TGTGCCAGCAGCTTTGGGCAGATTAACACTGAAGCTTTCTTT. It is translated as CASSFGQINTEAFF.

The genes are TRBV13 and TRBJ2-3; the match to TRBD2 covers 8 bases. CDR3 size: 16 residues. Trimming at V came to 0 bases and at J to 2 bases, leaving 4 bases not matched to a gene. Germline V gene data show CDR1 as PRHDT and CDR2 as FYEKMQ (reference sequence). For the CDR3, the DNA is TGTGCCAGCAGCTTAGGGAGCGGGAGTAACACAGATACGCAGTATTTT. This codes for CASSLGSGSNTDTQYF. Full variable domain (remainder filled in from reference TRBV13 and TRBJ2-3): AAGVIQSPRHLIKEKRETATLKCYPIPRHDTVYWYQQGPGQDPQFLISFYEKMQSDKGSIPDRFSAQQFSDYHSELNMSSLELGDSALYFCASSLGSGSNTDTQYFGPGTRLTVL.

The rearrangement joins TRBV6-5 to TRBJ2-7; 9 bases are a match to TRBD1. The CDR3 length is 14 residues. Per germline, CDR1 MNHEY and CDR2 SVGAGI. V dropped 4 bases and J dropped 3; count of bases not matched to a gene: 4. CDR3 region: CASSFRDRVYEQYF. CDR3 bases: TGTGCCAGCAGTTTTAGGGACAGGGTCTACGAGCAGTACTTC.

The V call is TRBV3-1 (or the pseudogene TRBV3-2), the J call TRBJ2-7; 7 bases align to TRBD1. The CDR3 covers 15 residues. The germline gives CDR1 LGHDT, CDR2 YNNKEL (reference sequence). The ends lost 4 bases at V and 3 bases at J; junction bases unmatched: 9. CDR3 in DNA: TGTGCCAGCAGCCTGTCCTCAGGGGGTAGCTACGAGCAGTACTTC. It encodes CASSLSSGGSYEQYF.